This TCR beta chain is from a study of cytomegalovirus exposure and HLA in healthy donors. CDR3 length equals 19 residues. The PCR was carried out with 60 Vbeta primers and 13 Jbeta primers. Assay: immunoSEQ multiplex PCR; the TCRdb copy retains only in-frame clones and omits some. This sample carries 80,000 to 95,000 clones, roughly 81% of them seen once, and the ten largest clones take 1.5% to 2%. The source is a woman aged 25 to 39 in good health and CMV-seronegative. Sequenced sample: PBMCs. This chain uses TRBV21-1 with TRBJ2-5; the table's D call, TRBD2, has no DNA check behind it. TRBV21-1 corresponds to a pseudogene. CDR3 in amino acids: CASSKVRGEFRGFQETQYF. CDR3 DNA sequence: TGTGCCAGCAGCAAAGTGCGCGGGGAGTTTCGGGGCTTCCAAGAGACCCAGTACTTC.